This T cell receptor beta chain was sequenced during a study of T cell responses to AZD1222 COVID-19 vaccine. Germline assignment: CDR1 MDHEN and CDR2 SYDVKM. The V end lost 7 bases, the J end lost 6 bases, and 21 bases lay between the germline ends. The CDR3 contains 16 residues. This clone came up a few times. Profiled with immunoSEQ multiplex PCR; TCRdb holds only in-frame clones, not every one. The sample yields approximately 100,000 clones, just under 90% seen once. Sequencing was performed on peripheral blood, taken on day 0 of AZD1222 vaccination. The sequence came from an adult in good health. The chain has TRBV28 and TRBJ2-2; D might be TRBD1 or TRBD2, each matching 5 bases. Written as DNA, the CDR3 is TGTGCCAGCAAAGGGACGGCTGGTTCAATTGCCGGGGAGCTGTTTTTT. It yields the protein CASKGTAGSIAGELFF.